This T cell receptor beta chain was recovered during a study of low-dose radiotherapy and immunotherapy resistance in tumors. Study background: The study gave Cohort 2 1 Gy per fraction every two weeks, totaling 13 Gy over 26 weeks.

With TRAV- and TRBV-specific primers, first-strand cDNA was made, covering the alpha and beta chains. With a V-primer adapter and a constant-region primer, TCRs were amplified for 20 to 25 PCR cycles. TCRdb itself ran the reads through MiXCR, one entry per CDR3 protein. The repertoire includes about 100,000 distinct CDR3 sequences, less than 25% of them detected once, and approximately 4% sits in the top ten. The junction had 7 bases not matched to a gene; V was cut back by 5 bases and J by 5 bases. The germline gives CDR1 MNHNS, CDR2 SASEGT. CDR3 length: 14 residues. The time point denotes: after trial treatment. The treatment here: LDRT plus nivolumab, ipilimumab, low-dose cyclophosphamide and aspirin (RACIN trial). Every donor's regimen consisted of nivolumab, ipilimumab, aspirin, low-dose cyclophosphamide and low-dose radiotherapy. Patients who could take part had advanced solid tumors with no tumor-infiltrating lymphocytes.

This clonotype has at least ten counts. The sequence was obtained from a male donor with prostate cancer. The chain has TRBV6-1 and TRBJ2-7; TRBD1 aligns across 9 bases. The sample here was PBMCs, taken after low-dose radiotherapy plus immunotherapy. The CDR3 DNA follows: TGTGCCAGCAGTTCCGGGACAGGGAGAGACGAGCAGTACTTC. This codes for CASSSGTGRDEQYF.